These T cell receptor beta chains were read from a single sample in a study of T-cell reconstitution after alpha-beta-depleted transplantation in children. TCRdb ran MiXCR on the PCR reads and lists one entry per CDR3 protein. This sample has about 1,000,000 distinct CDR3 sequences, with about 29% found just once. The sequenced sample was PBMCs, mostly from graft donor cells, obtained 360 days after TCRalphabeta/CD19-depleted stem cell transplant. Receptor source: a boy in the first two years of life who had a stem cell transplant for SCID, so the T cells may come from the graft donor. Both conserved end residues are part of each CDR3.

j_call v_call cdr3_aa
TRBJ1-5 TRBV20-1 CSATLRGTGANQPQHF
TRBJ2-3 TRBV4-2 CASSQAPADTQYF
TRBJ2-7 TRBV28 CASSAGQGIIYEQYF
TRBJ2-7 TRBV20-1 CSASSGMSSYEQYF
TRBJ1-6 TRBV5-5 CASSLETGDDSPLHF
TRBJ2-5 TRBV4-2 CASSQGRSLPSKETQYF
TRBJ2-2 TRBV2 CASLVSYGVGELFF
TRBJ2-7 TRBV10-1 CATSPRAGGRQYF
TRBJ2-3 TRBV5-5 CASSWGGAETDTQYF
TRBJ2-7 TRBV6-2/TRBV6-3 CASSYGLAVSSYEQYF
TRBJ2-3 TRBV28 CASGLSKGGDTQYF
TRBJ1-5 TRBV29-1 CSVVSGGNSNQPQHF
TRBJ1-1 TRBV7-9 CASSENRVSTEAFF
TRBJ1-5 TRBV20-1 CSARDGGRDHSNQPQHF
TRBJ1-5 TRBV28 CASGDVANQPQHF
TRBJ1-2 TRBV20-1 CSARGAQQWTNYGYTF
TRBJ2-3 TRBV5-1 CASSLRGTDTQYF
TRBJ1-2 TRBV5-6 CASSRGQGRLAYGYTF
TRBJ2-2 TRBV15 CATVTSKRRGGELFF
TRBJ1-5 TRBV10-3 CAISVGTANQPQHF
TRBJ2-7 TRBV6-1 CASSPRTGGHGEQYF
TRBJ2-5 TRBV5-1 CASSLGQGAPGETQYF
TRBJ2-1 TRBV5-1 CASSFRSGGPESNEQFF
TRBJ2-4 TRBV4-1 CASSQVPGPSAKNIQYF
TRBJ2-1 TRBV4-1 CASSQVRGPPFVRRFF
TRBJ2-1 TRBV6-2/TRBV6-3 CASTNGVLHNEQFF
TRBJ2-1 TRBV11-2 CASSPRDIAGGRFSGYNEQFF
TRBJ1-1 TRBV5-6 CASSLAPGGSNTEAFF
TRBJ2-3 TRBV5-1 CASRRQGNTDTQYF
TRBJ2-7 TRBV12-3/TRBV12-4 CASSFRSYEQYF
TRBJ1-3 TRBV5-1 CASSLTGRIDSGNTIYF
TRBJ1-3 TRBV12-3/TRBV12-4 CASSPRSFGNTIYF
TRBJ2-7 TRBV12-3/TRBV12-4 CASTTTRQEGGSYEQYF
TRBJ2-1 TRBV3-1 CASSQLGKTSGNEQFF
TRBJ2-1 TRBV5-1 CASSLPLDRNYNEQFF
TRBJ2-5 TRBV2 CASSFPQLAGVQETQYF